The 30 T cell receptor beta chains below were found in one sample sequenced in a study of blood T cell repertoires in COVID-19. Using immunoSEQ multiplex PCR, the repertoire was profiled, and TCRdb retains in-frame clones only, with some absent. Altogether 250,000 to 300,000 clones are present, around 82% being singletons, with the ten largest covering about 5.7%. The specimen was peripheral blood. The receptors come from a man older than 75 with acute or convalescent COVID-19.

The V gene is TRBV30, the J gene TRBJ2-7; possible D gene TRBD2, 5 bases. Germline-derived CDR1 and CDR2 are GTSNPN and SVGIG (reference sequence). The CDR3 runs to 13 residues. Trimming removed 2 bases at V and 2 bases at J, with 10 bases between. CDR3 DNA sequence: TGTGCCTGGAGTACGGGGAGACCCTACGAGCAGTACTTC. Translation gives CAWSTGRPYEQYF.

This chain uses TRBV12-3 or TRBV12-4 with TRBJ2-4, with 7 bases fitting TRBD2. Unmatched junction bases numbered 8, after V lost 7 bases and J lost 8 bases. The CDR3 contains 13 residues. CDR3 amino acids: CASIPSGAYIQYF. For the CDR3, the DNA is TGTGCCAGCATCCCAAGCGGGGCGTACATTCAGTACTTC.

Here the CDR3 reads CASSLGPSGGAQDTQYF. The CDR3 DNA follows: TGCGCCAGCAGCTTGGGGCCTAGCGGGGGTGCTCAGGATACGCAGTATTTT. This rearrangement joins TRBV5-1 to TRBJ2-3; TRBD2 agrees at 10 bases. The V gene end was trimmed by 0 bases and the J gene end by 6 bases; junction bases not matched to a gene: 10. There are 17 residues in the CDR3. Germline V lookup: CDR1 SGHRS, CDR2 YFSETQ.

This clone was detected once. The V call is TRBV19, the J call TRBJ2-3; 12 bases line up with TRBD2. Unmatched junction bases numbered 5, after V lost 5 bases and J lost 2 bases. Germline-derived CDR1 and CDR2 are LNHDA and SQIVND (reference sequence). The CDR3 is 16 amino acids. The CDR3 loop is CASSSGLAGTTDTQYF. The CDR3 DNA reads as TGTGCCAGTAGTTCAGGACTAGCGGGGACCACAGATACGCAGTATTTT.

The chain employs TRBV30 and TRBJ2-5; a possible D gene is TRBD2 (5 bases). The CDR3 contains 14 residues. V gave up 5 bases and J gave up 4 bases, with 17 bases separating them. Germline V gives CDR1 GTSNPN, CDR2 SVGIG (reference sequence). The chain's CDR3 is CAWGAPGFGETQYF. Here the CDR3 DNA reads TGTGCCTGGGGCGCTCCGGGATTCGGAGAGACCCAGTACTTC.

The J gene is TRBJ2-2, the V gene TRBV24-1; D might be TRBD2 (6 bases). This CDR3 comprises 17 residues. Germline CDR1 reads KGHDR; CDR2 reads SFDVKD. Trimming took off 3 bases at V and 4 bases at J, with 17 bases between the two ends. The CDR3 DNA is TGTGCCACCAGTGATGCCTGGGGGAGGTTGGGCACCGGGGAGCTGTTTTTT. Translation: CATSDAWGRLGTGELFF.

The V gene is TRBV5-4, the J gene TRBJ1-6, with 7 positions matching TRBD1. CDR1 and CDR2 from the germline V gene are SGHNT and YYREEE (reference sequence). This CDR3 is 15 amino acids long. V lost 4 bases to trimming and J lost 10 bases; unmatched junction nucleotides: 11. The CDR3: CASSPGTASTSPLHF. The CDR3 coding sequence is TGTGCCAGCAGCCCCGGGACAGCGAGTACCTCACCCCTCCACTTT.

The J gene is TRBJ2-1, the V gene TRBV7-9, with D perhaps matching TRBD1 (5 bases). The V end was cut by 5 bases, the J end by 15 bases, with 20 bases between. Germline CDR1 and CDR2: SEHNR and FQNEAQ (reference sequence). The CDR3 is made up of 13 amino acids. CDR3 DNA: TGTGCCAGCAGCCGCAAGGGCTTGACAGTTTTGTTCTTC. It encodes CASSRKGLTVLFF. Based on the CDR3 plus reference TRBV7-9 and TRBJ2-1, the full variable domain is DTGVSQNPRHKITKRGQNVTFRCDPISEHNRLYWYRQTLGQGPEFLTYFQNEAQLEKSRLLSDRFSAERPKGSFSTLEIQRTEQGDSAMYLCASSRKGLTVLFFGPGTRLTVL.

The chain uses TRBV27 and TRBJ2-1; 8 bases agree with TRBD2. J lost 6 bases, V lost 3 bases, and 7 bases had no gene match. Germline CDR1 is MNHEY and CDR2 is SMNVEV (reference sequence). The CDR3 is made up of 15 amino acids. Here the CDR3 DNA reads TGTGCCAGCAGTTTCGAGCGGGGGCCCGTCAATGAGCAGTTCTTC. Translation gives CASSFERGPVNEQFF.

This clone has more than one count but fewer than ten. The chain employs TRBV19 and TRBJ2-3; TRBD1 matches 9 bases. The CDR3 runs 16 residues. V gave up 4 bases and J gave up 2 bases; unmatched junction bases: 7. The germline V gene has CDR1 LNHDA and CDR2 SQIVND (reference sequence). In DNA, the CDR3 is TGTGCCAGTAGTAAACGACAGGGGGGTACCACAGATACGCAGTATTTT. It yields the protein CASSKRQGGTTDTQYF.

The J gene is TRBJ2-5, the V gene TRBV5-1, with 9 bases fitting TRBD1. The CDR3 length is 15 residues. Germline values: CDR1 SGHRS, CDR2 YFSETQ. V dropped 5 bases and J dropped 5; count of bases not matched to a gene: 10. CDR3 amino acids: CASRTQGQGGETQYF. CDR3 nucleotides: TGCGCCAGCAGGACCCAGGGACAGGGTGGGGAGACCCAGTACTTC.

This clone was observed a few times. The gene calls are TRBV10-3 and TRBJ1-5; the D gene is possibly TRBD1 (6 bases). The CDR3 contains 14 residues. Per germline, CDR1 ENHRY and CDR2 SYGVKD. V was shortened by 6 bases and J by 1 base, with 10 bases between the two germline ends. Here the CDR3 reads CAISSGTSNQPQHF. The CDR3 region has the DNA TGTGCCATCAGCAGCGGGACAAGCAATCAGCCCCAGCATTTT.

The chain carries TRBV19 and TRBJ1-5; D might be TRBD1 (5 bases). CDR1 is LNHDA, CDR2 SQIVND, per germline (reference sequence). There are 15 residues in the CDR3. V gave up 2 bases and J gave up 1 base, with 9 bases separating them. CDR3 in amino acids: CASSIYQGSNQPQHF. In nucleotides, the CDR3 is TGTGCCAGTAGTATATATCAGGGAAGCAATCAGCCCCAGCATTTT.

The chain has TRBV30 and TRBJ2-7, with D perhaps TRBD2 (6 bases). Trimming left V 4 bases short and J 11 bases short, with 18 bases between. This CDR3 contains 12 residues. Germline V gene sequence: CDR1 GTSNPN, CDR2 SVGIG (reference sequence). The CDR3 DNA reads TGTGCCTGGAACTCCGGAGGGGAGCTGAAGTACTTC. This gives the protein CAWNSGGELKYF.

This clone was picked up a small number of times. V and J are TRBV10-2 and TRBJ2-1; 9 bases align to TRBD2. The germline V gene has CDR1 WSHSY and CDR2 SAAADI. This CDR3 region has 16 residues. J gave up 6 bases and V 4 bases, and 10 bases lay outside the gene matches. The CDR3 DNA is TGCGCCAGCAGTGGCGTTGAGACTAGCGGCTCCAATGAGCAGTTCTTC. Its translation: CASSGVETSGSNEQFF.

Of note for this clone: Other DNA sequences from this sample encode an identical CDR3 as well. This chain connects TRBV9 to TRBJ2-1; 7 positions match TRBD1. Unmatched junction bases numbered 3, after V lost 3 bases and J lost 0 bases. The CDR3 consists of 15 residues. Per germline, CDR1 SGDLS and CDR2 YYNGEE. For the CDR3, the DNA is TGTGCCAGCAGCGGACAGGGCAGCTCCTACAATGAGCAGTTCTTC. Amino acids: CASSGQGSSYNEQFF.

The chain uses TRBV28 and TRBJ2-7, with a weak D call TRBD2 (5 bases). The CDR3 is 15 amino acids. From germline, CDR1 is MDHEN and CDR2 SYDVKM. Trimming left V 4 bases short and J 5 bases short, with 18 bases between. The CDR3 DNA reads as TGTGCCAGCAGTTGGGCGACTAAAGCCATCCACGAGCAGTACTTC. This translates into CASSWATKAIHEQYF.

This chain uses TRBV27 with TRBJ1-5, with D perhaps TRBD1 (5 bases). V lost 8 bases to trimming and J lost 2 bases, with 10 bases between them. This CDR3 spans 13 amino acids. The germline CDR1 and CDR2 sequences are MNHEY and SMNVEV (reference sequence). This CDR3 reads CASGREGNQPQHF. The CDR3 nucleotides are TGTGCCAGCGGCAGGGAAGGCAATCAGCCCCAGCATTTT.

The chain is built from TRBV7-8 and TRBJ2-1, with D possibly TRBD2 on 6 matching bases. Between the trimmed V and J ends, which lost 5 bases and 9 bases, there was a span of 17 bases. This CDR3 has 14 amino acids. Per germline, CDR1 SGHVS and CDR2 FQNEAQ. The CDR3 protein is CASSPLRPAGEQFF. CDR3 coding DNA: TGTGCCAGCAGCCCGCTCCGCCCAGCGGGTGAGCAGTTCTTC.

This clone occurred a few times. The rearrangement links TRBV11-2 to TRBJ2-1; 7 bases match TRBD2. The CDR3 has 15 residues. The V segment lost 3 bases and the J segment 8 bases; nucleotides outside the gene matches: 10. Germline V gene sequence: CDR1 SGHAT, CDR2 FQNNGV. For the CDR3, the DNA is TGTGCCAGCAGCTTGGGGGGGAGAATCCGCGATGAGCAGTTCTTC. Translation: CASSLGGRIRDEQFF.

The chain employs TRBV7-6 and TRBJ1-6; tentative D call: TRBD1 (6 bases). The CDR3 spans 17 residues. Germline lookup yields CDR1 SGHVS and CDR2 FNYEAQ. The ends were cut back, 1 base at V and 10 bases at J, with 20 bases in the middle. The DNA of the CDR3 is TGTGCCAGCAGCTTAGACCCCTCCTCAGGGGAAGGATCACCCCTCCACTTT. Its translation is CASSLDPSSGEGSPLHF.

The chain carries TRBV27 and TRBJ2-5; possible D gene TRBD1, 5 bases. The CDR3 contains 15 residues. V was clipped by 4 bases and J by 5 bases, with 17 bases between them. Germline loops: CDR1 MNHEY, CDR2 SMNVEV (reference sequence). CDR3 amino acids: CASSYDVAGAETQYF. In DNA, the CDR3 is TGTGCCAGCAGTTACGACGTAGCTGGGGCGGAGACCCAGTACTTC.

This clone has only a few counts. The chain is built from TRBV6-1 and TRBJ1-6, with D maybe TRBD1 (5 bases). Trimming shortened V by 1 base and J by 6 bases, and 16 bases separated the two germline ends. Germline CDR1 and CDR2: MNHNS and SASEGT. This CDR3 is 17 amino acids long. The DNA of the CDR3 is TGTGCCAGCAGTGAAGGGCCTCCTGGGCAGGGTAATTCACCCCTCCACTTT. It is translated as CASSEGPPGQGNSPLHF.

The V call is TRBV28, the J call TRBJ1-1, with no clear D. Trimming left V 2 bases short and J 6 bases short, with 13 bases between. CDR1 and CDR2 (germline): MDHEN, SYDVKM. The CDR3 covers 14 residues. Written as DNA, the CDR3 is TGTGCCAGCAGTTTACCGGGGTCAATACCTGAAGCTTTCTTT. Its translation is CASSLPGSIPEAFF.

Only one count was recorded for this clone. V gene TRBV7-2 combines with J gene TRBJ2-1, with 12 bases that match TRBD2. V lost 0 bases, J lost 10 bases, and 4 bases stayed unmatched. The CDR3 length is 15 residues. CDR1 and CDR2 from the germline V gene are SGHTA and FQGNSA. CDR3 residues: CASSLATSGGSEQFF. CDR3 in DNA: TGTGCCAGCAGCTTAGCCACTAGCGGGGGGTCAGAGCAGTTCTTC.

J is TRBJ2-7 and V is TRBV19; perhaps TRBD2 as D (6 bases). Germline V gene data show CDR1 as LNHDA and CDR2 as SQIVND (reference sequence). The CDR3 is 13 residues long. V was shortened by 4 bases and J by 7 bases, with 14 bases between the two germline ends. CDR3 sequence (DNA): TGTGCCAGTAGTACCAGCGGGCTGAGGGAGCAGTACTTC. Residues: CASSTSGLREQYF.

The rearrangement joins TRBV5-1 to TRBJ2-3, with D perhaps matching TRBD1 (6 bases). V was cut by 3 bases and J by 10 bases, with 15 bases left in between. CDR3 length equals 13 residues. Germline assignment: CDR1 SGHRS and CDR2 YFSETQ. The CDR3 nucleotides are TGCGCCAGCAGCTGGGGGACAAATTACGCGCAGTATTTT. Protein: CASSWGTNYAQYF.

V and J are TRBV5-4 and TRBJ2-3, with 7 nucleotides matching TRBD2. With 3 bases clipped from V and 0 bases from J, the junction kept 4 bases outside the gene matches. The CDR3 sequence is 15 residues long. The germline gives CDR1 SGHNT, CDR2 YYREEE (reference sequence). The CDR3 region is CASSSGTISTDTQYF. The DNA for the CDR3 is TGTGCCAGCAGCTCCGGGACTATAAGCACAGATACGCAGTATTTT.

V gene TRBV25-1 combines with J gene TRBJ2-3, with TRBD1 as a possible D gene (6 bases). The CDR3 has 16 amino acids. CDR1 and CDR2 from the germline V gene are MGHDK and SYGVNS. The ends were cut back, 1 base at V and 4 bases at J, with 15 bases in the middle. CDR3 sequence: CASSELGGRGPDTQYF. DNA for the CDR3: TGTGCCAGCAGTGAATTGGGTGGCAGGGGACCAGATACGCAGTATTTT.

V gene TRBV4-1 combines with J gene TRBJ1-2, with a weak D call TRBD1 (6 bases). V was trimmed by 0 bases and J by 3 bases, leaving 8 bases between them. The CDR3 is 14 residues long. CDR1 and CDR2 (germline): MGHRA, YSYEKL. In DNA, the CDR3 is TGCGCCAGCAGCCAAGAATACAGGGACTATGGCTACACCTTC. Amino acid sequence: CASSQEYRDYGYTF.